Below, 19 T cell receptor beta chains from the same sample are listed, as sequenced in a study of metastatic and nonmetastatic thyroid tumors. TCRdb re-called clones via MiXCR from the PCR reads. Seen here are fewer than 15,000 clones, approximately 30% observed once, and the top ten hold 15% to 20%. Each patient went into thyroid surgery without having received any treatment. What was sequenced was tumor tissue. These receptors were taken from a female donor with papillary thyroid cancer or a benign thyroid nodule (not recorded which). Some clones in this sample may be carry-over from other donors' samples.

This clone came up many times. The rearrangement uses TRBV29-1 and TRBJ2-3, with 11 bases identical to TRBD1. Trimming took 6 bases from V and 0 from J; bases not matched to a gene: 8. Looked up from germline, CDR1 is SQVTM and CDR2 is ANQGSEA. The CDR3 is 16 residues long. CDR3 region: CSVSGTGGISTDTQYF. CDR3 DNA sequence: TGCAGCGTCTCCGGGACAGGGGGGATTAGCACAGATACGCAGTATTTT.

This clone was seen once. The chain carries TRBV20-1 and TRBJ2-7; the D is unclear. Germline V gives CDR1 DFQATT, CDR2 SNEGSKA (reference sequence). The germline V and J ends were trimmed by 5 bases and 3 bases, with 11 bases remaining between them. The length of the CDR3 is 12 residues. As DNA, the CDR3 is TGCAGTGCTGCGTCTAACATCTACGAGCAGTACTTC. This gives the protein CSAASNIYEQYF.

This clone came up a few times. The chain carries TRBV20-1 and TRBJ1-6; TRBD1 matches 8 bases. CDR1 and CDR2 from the germline V gene are DFQATT and SNEGSKA (reference sequence). The CDR3 consists of 15 residues. V was clipped by 3 bases and J by 6 bases; unmatched bases: 7. The CDR3 DNA follows: TGCAGTGCTAGCTCCTGGACAGGGATTAATTCACCCCTCCACTTT. Residues: CSASSWTGINSPLHF.

The rearrangement joins TRBV20-1 to TRBJ2-7, with 11 bases aligning to TRBD2. Germline CDR1 DFQATT, CDR2 SNEGSKA (reference sequence). There are 15 residues in the CDR3. J gave up 2 bases and V 5 bases, and 8 bases lay outside the gene matches. Here the CDR3 reads CSAPDRTSGPYEQYF. DNA for the CDR3: TGCAGTGCTCCTGATAGGACTAGCGGGCCCTACGAGCAGTACTTC.

This chain joins TRBV6-6 and TRBJ2-5, with 9 bases that match TRBD2. CDR3 size: 15 residues. CDR1 MNHNY and CDR2 SVGAGI come from the germline V gene (reference sequence). V shed 0 bases, J shed 5 bases, and the junction held 4 bases outside the gene matches. CDR3 region: CASSYSVSGSETQYF. The CDR3 region has the DNA TGTGCCAGCAGTTACTCGGTTAGCGGGAGCGAGACCCAGTACTTC.

This clone has only a few counts. The J gene is TRBJ1-3, the V gene TRBV3-1; 8 bases map to TRBD1. The CDR3 has 14 amino acids. Germline lookup yields CDR1 LGHDT and CDR2 YNNKEL (reference sequence). V was clipped by 1 base and J by 4 bases; unmatched bases: 0. CDR3 sequence (DNA): TGTGCCAGCAGCCAAGGGACAGGGGGAAACACCATATATTTT. Translated, it gives CASSQGTGGNTIYF.

This clone was counted a few times. The chain recombines TRBV6-1 with TRBJ2-7; D unclear. CDR1 and CDR2 (germline): MNHNS, SASEGT. The CDR3 extends over 14 amino acids. The V gene lost 7 bases and the J gene lost 1 base, with 14 bases spanning the gap. CDR3 bases: TGTGCCAGCATTGCGGACGTTGGGTCCTACGAGCAGTACGTC. It is translated as CASIADVGSYEQYV.

The sample holds many counts of this clone. The DNA for the CDR3 is TGTGCCAGTAGTATATACGGACAGGGGGCAGGGGCAGATACGCAGTATTTT. This translates into CASSIYGQGAGADTQYF. The chain recombines TRBV19 with TRBJ2-3; 11 bases line up with TRBD1. Per the germline V gene, CDR1 is LNHDA and CDR2 is SQIVND (reference sequence). The V segment lost 2 bases and the J segment 4 bases; nucleotides outside the gene matches: 8. The length of the CDR3 is 17 residues. Drawing the rest from reference TRBV19 and TRBJ2-3, the complete variable domain is DGGITQSPKYLFRKEGQNVTLSCEQNLNHDAMYWYRQDPGQGLRLIYYSQIVNDFQKGDIAEGYSVSREKKESFPLTVTSAQKNPTAFYLCASSIYGQGAGADTQYFGPGTRLTVL.

V is TRBV28 and J is TRBJ1-5, with 8 nucleotides matching TRBD1. The CDR3 loop spans 18 amino acids. After removal of 5 bases from V and 1 base from J, the junction contained 13 bases not matched to a gene. From germline, CDR1 is MDHEN and CDR2 SYDVKM. CDR3 sequence reads: CASSVTGGGIRSNQPQHF. The CDR3 DNA reads TGTGCCAGCAGTGTTACAGGGGGAGGGATTAGGAGCAATCAGCCCCAGCATTTT.

This chain links TRBV4-3 with TRBJ2-2, with 11 bases lining up with TRBD1. V lost 2 bases to trimming and J lost 4 bases; unmatched junction nucleotides: 6. Germline lookup yields CDR1 LGHNA and CDR2 YSLEER. The length of the CDR3 is 17 residues. CDR3 amino acids: CASSQYRTGGITGELFF. CDR3 DNA: TGCGCCAGCAGCCAATATAGGACAGGGGGCATCACCGGGGAGCTGTTTTTT.

V and J are TRBV28 and TRBJ1-2; possibly TRBD1 for D (5 bases). The germline V gene encodes CDR1 MDHEN and CDR2 SYDVKM. Trimming removed 3 bases at V and 4 bases at J, with 12 bases between. The CDR3 has 14 amino acids. In DNA, the CDR3 is TGTGCCAGCAGTTTTAGGGGACTAGGCTATGGCTACACCTTC. Its translation is CASSFRGLGYGYTF.

This clone was counted a few times. The V call is TRBV28, the J call TRBJ2-2; tentative D call: TRBD1 (6 bases). The germline V gene has CDR1 MDHEN and CDR2 SYDVKM. CDR3 size: 15 residues. V was cut by 7 bases and J by 4 bases, with 16 bases left in between. The CDR3 is CASTVTGPGTGELFF. As DNA, the CDR3 is TGTGCCAGCACCGTTACAGGGCCCGGCACCGGGGAGCTGTTTTTT.

There are many counts of this clone. V usage is TRBV19 and J usage is TRBJ2-7; 8 bases agree with TRBD2. The germline V gene encodes CDR1 LNHDA and CDR2 SQIVND (reference sequence). The CDR3 has 14 amino acids. The junction had 12 bases not matched to a gene; V was cut back by 7 bases and J by 7 bases. In DNA form, the CDR3 reads TGTGCCAGTAACACGGGAGGGCCTCAGGGGGAGCAGTACTTC. The encoded protein is CASNTGGPQGEQYF.

The rearrangement uses TRBV18 and TRBJ2-7; no firm D call. Germline V CDR1 and CDR2: KGHSH, LQKENI. The CDR3 is 16 residues long. Trimming shortened V by 0 bases and J by 2 bases, and 14 bases separated the two germline ends. CDR3 sequence: CASSPPKRIGTYEQYF. CDR3 bases: TGTGCCAGCTCACCACCGAAACGGATAGGTACCTACGAGCAGTACTTC.

V is TRBV6-5 and J is TRBJ2-2, with D tentatively TRBD1 (6 bases). CDR1 and CDR2 from the germline V gene are MNHEY and SVGAGI. This CDR3 spans 15 amino acids. Trimming took 2 bases from V and 1 from J, leaving 8 bases between them. The CDR3 region is CASSYTGRNTGELFF. Here the CDR3 DNA reads TGTGCCAGCAGTTACACAGGGCGGAACACCGGGGAGCTGTTTTTT.

This clone occurred a few times. V and J are TRBV6-5 and TRBJ2-2; D may be TRBD1 (6 bases). CDR3 size: 14 residues. Per germline, CDR1 MNHEY and CDR2 SVGAGI. Trimming removed 2 bases from V and 6 bases from J, with 10 bases in between. The CDR3 loop reads CASSYVEGAGELFF. In DNA form, the CDR3 reads TGTGCCAGCAGTTACGTCGAGGGGGCCGGGGAGCTGTTTTTT.

This clone came up many times. This rearrangement joins TRBV6-5 to TRBJ1-4, with D possibly matching TRBD1 (5 bases). This CDR3 contains 18 residues. Trimming stripped 2 bases from V and 0 bases from J, with 16 bases between. Germline loops: CDR1 MNHEY, CDR2 SVGAGI. CDR3 nucleotides: TGTGCCAGCAGTTACACAATCGGACAATCTGCAACTAATGAAAAACTGTTTTTT. This translates into CASSYTIGQSATNEKLFF.

This chain uses TRBV24-1 with TRBJ2-5, with D possibly being TRBD2 (5 bases). V lost 5 bases and J 2 bases, leaving 17 bases between the germline ends. The CDR3 loop spans 16 amino acids. Per the germline V gene, CDR1 is KGHDR and CDR2 is SFDVKD. The CDR3 DNA reads as TGTGCCACCAGTGTCCCCCAGAGGAGGATTCAAGAGACCCAGTACTTC. Its protein is CATSVPQRRIQETQYF.

This chain joins TRBV20-1 and TRBJ2-3; no clear D gene. The CDR3 extends over 10 amino acids. The germline V gene has CDR1 DFQATT and CDR2 SNEGSKA (reference sequence). CDR3 sequence: CSAKTLSSYF. The CDR3, as DNA: TGCAGCGCGAAAACCCTGAGCTCGTATTTT.